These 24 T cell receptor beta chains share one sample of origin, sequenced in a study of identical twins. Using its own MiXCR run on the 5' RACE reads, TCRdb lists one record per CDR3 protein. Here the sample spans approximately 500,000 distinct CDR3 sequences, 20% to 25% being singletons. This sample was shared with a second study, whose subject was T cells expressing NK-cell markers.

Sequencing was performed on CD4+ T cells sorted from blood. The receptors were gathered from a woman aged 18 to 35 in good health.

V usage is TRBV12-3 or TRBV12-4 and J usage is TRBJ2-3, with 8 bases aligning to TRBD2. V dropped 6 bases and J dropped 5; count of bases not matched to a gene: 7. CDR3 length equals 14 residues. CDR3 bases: TGTGCCAGCAGCCTTGGACTAGCAGAAGATACGCAGTATTTT. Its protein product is CASSLGLAEDTQYF.

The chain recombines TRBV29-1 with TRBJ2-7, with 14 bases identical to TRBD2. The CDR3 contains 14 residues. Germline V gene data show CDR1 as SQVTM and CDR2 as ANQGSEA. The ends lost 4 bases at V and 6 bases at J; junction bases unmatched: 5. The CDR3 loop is CSVGGTSGSGEQYF. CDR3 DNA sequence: TGCAGCGTTGGGGGGACTAGCGGGAGTGGCGAGCAGTACTTC.

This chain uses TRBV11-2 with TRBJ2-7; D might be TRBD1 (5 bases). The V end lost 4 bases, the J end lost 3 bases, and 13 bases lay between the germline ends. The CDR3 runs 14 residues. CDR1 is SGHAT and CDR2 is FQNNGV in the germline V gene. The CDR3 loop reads CASSSPFRGYEQYF. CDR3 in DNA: TGTGCCAGCAGCTCACCCTTTAGGGGCTACGAGCAGTACTTC.

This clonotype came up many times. The CDR3 DNA is TGCGCCAGCAGTGTGACTAAGCGGGGGACAGATACGCAGTATTTT. Translating it yields CASSVTKRGTDTQYF. V usage is TRBV10-1 and J usage is TRBJ2-3; TRBD2 matches at 8 bases. J gave up 3 bases and V 4 bases, and 6 bases lay outside the gene matches. The CDR3 sequence is 15 residues long. The germline V gene encodes CDR1 WNHNN and CDR2 SYGVQD (reference sequence).

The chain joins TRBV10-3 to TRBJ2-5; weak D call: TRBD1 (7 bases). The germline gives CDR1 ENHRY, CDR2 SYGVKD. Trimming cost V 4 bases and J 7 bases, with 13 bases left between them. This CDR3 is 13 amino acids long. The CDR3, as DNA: TGTGCCATCAGTGTCGACAGGGAGGTGACCCAGTACTTC. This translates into CAISVDREVTQYF.

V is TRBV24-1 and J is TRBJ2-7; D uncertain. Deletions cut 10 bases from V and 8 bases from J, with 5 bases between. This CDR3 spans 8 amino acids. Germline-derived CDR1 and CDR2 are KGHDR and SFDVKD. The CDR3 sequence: CATLQQYF. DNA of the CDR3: TGTGCCACGCTCCAGCAGTACTTC.

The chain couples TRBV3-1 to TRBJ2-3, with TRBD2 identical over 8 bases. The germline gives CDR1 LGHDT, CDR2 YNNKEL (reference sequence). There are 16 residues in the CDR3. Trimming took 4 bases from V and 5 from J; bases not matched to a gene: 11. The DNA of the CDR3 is TGTGCCAGCAGCCGGAGAACGGGGGGGCATGGAGATACGCAGTATTTT. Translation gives CASSRRTGGHGDTQYF.

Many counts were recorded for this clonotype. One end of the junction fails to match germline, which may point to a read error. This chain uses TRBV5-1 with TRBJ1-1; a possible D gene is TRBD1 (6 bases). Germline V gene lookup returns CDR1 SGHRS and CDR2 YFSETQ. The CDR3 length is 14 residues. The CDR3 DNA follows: TGTGCCAGCAGCTTAGACAGGCTTAACACTGAAGCTTTCTTT. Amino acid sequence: CASSLDRLNTEAFF.

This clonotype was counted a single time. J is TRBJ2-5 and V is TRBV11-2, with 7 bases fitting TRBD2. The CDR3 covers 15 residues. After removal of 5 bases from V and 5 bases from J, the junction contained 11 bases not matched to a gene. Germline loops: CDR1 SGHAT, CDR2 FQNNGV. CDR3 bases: TGTGCCAGCAGCCGGGGGAGGGCCTGGAGGGAGACCCAGTACTTC. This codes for CASSRGRAWRETQYF.

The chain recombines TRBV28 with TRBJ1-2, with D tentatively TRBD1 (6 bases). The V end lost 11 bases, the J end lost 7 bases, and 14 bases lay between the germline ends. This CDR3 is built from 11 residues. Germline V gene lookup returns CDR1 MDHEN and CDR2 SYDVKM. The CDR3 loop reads CALGRGTGYTF. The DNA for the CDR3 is TGTGCCTTAGGGAGGGGGACTGGCTACACCTTC.

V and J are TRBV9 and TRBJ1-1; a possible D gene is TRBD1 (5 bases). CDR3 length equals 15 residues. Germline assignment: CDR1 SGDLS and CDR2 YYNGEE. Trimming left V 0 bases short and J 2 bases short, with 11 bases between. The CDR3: CASSVGGHVNTEAFF. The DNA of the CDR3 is TGTGCCAGCAGCGTAGGAGGACACGTTAACACTGAAGCTTTCTTT. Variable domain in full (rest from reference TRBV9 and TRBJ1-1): DSGVTQTPKHLITATGQRVTLRCSPRSGDLSVYWYQQSLDQGLQFLIQYYNGEERAKGNILERFSAQQFPDLHSELNLSSLELGDSALYFCASSVGGHVNTEAFFGQGTRLTVV.

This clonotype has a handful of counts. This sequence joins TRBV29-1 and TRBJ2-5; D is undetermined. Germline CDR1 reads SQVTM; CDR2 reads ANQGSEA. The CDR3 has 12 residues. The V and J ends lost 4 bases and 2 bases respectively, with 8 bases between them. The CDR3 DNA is TGCAGCGTTGCGGGCACACAAGAGACCCAGTACTTC. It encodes CSVAGTQETQYF.

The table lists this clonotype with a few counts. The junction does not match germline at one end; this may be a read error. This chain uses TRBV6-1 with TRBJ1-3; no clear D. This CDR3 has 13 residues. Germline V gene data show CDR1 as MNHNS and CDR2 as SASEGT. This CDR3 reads CATSKESGNTIYF. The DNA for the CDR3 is TGTGCCACCAGTAAAGAATCCGGAAACACCATATATTTT.

CDR3 nucleotide sequence: TGCAGTGCTCGGAGGGTTTTTGAAGCTTTCTTT. Translation gives CSARRVFEAFF. The chain uses TRBV20-1 and TRBJ1-1; D gene ambiguous. Germline V lookup: CDR1 DFQATT, CDR2 SNEGSKA (reference sequence). CDR3 size: 11 residues. Trimming left V 5 bases short and J 7 bases short, with 11 bases between.

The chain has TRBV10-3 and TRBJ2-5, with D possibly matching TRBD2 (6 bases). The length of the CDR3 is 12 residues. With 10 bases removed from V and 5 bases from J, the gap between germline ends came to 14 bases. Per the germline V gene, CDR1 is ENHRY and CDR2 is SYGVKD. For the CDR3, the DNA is TGTGCCACCTCGATTGGGGGGGAGACCCAGTACTTC. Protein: CATSIGGETQYF.

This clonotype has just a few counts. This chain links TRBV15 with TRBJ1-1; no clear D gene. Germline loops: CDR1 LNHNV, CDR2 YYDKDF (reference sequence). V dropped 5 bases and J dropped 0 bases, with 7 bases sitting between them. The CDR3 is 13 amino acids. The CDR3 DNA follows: TGTGCCACCAGCTGGACGGTGAACACTGAAGCTTTCTTT. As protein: CATSWTVNTEAFF.

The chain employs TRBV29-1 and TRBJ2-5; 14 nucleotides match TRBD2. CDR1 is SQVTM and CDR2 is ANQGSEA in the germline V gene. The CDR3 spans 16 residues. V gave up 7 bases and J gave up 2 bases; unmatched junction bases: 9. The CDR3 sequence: CSASRGTSGGQETQYF. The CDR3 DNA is TGCAGCGCTTCCCGCGGGACTAGCGGGGGACAAGAGACCCAGTACTTC.

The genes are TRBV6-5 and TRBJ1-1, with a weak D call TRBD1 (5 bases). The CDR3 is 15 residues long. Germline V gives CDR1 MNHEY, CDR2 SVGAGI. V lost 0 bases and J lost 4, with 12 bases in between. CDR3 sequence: CASSYSRGKGTEAFF. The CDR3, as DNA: TGTGCCAGCAGTTACTCGAGGGGAAAGGGCACTGAAGCTTTCTTT.

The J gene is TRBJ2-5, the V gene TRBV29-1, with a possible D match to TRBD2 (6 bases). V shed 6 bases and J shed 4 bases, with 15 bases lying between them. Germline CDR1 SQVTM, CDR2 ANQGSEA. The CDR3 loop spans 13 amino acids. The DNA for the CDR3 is TGCAGCGTGACTAGAGATCTGGGAGAGACCCAGTACTTC. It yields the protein CSVTRDLGETQYF.

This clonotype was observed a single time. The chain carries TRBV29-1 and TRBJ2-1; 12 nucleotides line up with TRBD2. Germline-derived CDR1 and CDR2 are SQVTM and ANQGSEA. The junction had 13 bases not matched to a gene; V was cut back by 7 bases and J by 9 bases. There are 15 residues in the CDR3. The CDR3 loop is CSAGRRLAGAGEQFF. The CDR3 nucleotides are TGCAGCGCCGGAAGGAGACTAGCGGGAGCGGGTGAGCAGTTCTTC.

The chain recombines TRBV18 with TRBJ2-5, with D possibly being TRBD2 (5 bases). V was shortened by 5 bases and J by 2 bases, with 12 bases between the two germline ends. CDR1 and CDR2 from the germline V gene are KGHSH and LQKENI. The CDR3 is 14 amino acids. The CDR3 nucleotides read TGTGCCAGCTCAGGGAGTTTTAGGCAAGAGACCCAGTACTTC. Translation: CASSGSFRQETQYF.

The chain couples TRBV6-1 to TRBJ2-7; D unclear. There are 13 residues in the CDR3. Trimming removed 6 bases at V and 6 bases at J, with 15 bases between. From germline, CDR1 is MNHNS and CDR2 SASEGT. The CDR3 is CASRRNNVGEQYF. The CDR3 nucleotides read TGTGCCAGCAGGAGGAATAACGTCGGCGAGCAGTACTTC.

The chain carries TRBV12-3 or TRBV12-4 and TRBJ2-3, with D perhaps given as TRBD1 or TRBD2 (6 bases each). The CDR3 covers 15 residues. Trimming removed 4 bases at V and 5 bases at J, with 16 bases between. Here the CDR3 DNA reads TGTGCCAGCAGTTCCGGTGGGGGGCAGGGAGATACGCAGTATTTT. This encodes CASSSGGGQGDTQYF.

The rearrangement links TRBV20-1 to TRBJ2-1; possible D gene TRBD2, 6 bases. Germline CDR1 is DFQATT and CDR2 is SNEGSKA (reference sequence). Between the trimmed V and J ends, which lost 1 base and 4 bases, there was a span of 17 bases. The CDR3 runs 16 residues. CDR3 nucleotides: TGCAGTGCTAGAGTGGGCGGGGCTAGCGCATACAATGAGCAGTTCTTC. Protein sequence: CSARVGGASAYNEQFF.